These 22 T cell receptor beta chains share one sample of origin, sequenced in a study of shared clonotypes between healthy human individuals. The table came from immunoSEQ multiplex PCR; TCRdb's copy has only in-frame clones and leaves some out. The sample records around 1,000,000 clones, roughly 80% being singletons. The sample consisted of memory CD4+ T cells from PBMCs. Documented subset: CD45RA-negative fraction. The receptors were sampled from a young man in good health. Some clones in this sample may be carry-over from other donors' samples.

This sequence joins TRBV29-1 and TRBJ2-3, with 14 bases aligning to TRBD2. Trimming at V came to 2 bases and at J to 3 bases, leaving 13 bases not matched to a gene. From germline, CDR1 is SQVTM and CDR2 ANQGSEA. The CDR3 covers 19 residues. The CDR3 loop reads CSVEWGLAGVGVRTDTQYF. CDR3 DNA: TGCAGCGTTGAATGGGGACTAGCGGGAGTGGGGGTTAGGACAGATACGCAGTATTTT.

This chain connects TRBV6-1 to TRBJ2-4; D is undetermined. The V end was cut by 7 bases, the J end by 0 bases, with 10 bases between. The CDR3 runs to 14 residues. Germline loops: CDR1 MNHNS, CDR2 SASEGT. CDR3 sequence: CASTSSVAKNIQYF. The DNA of the CDR3 is TGTGCCAGCACGTCCAGCGTAGCCAAAAACATTCAGTACTTC.

This clone has a handful of counts. The chain employs TRBV30 and TRBJ1-3; no definite D call. In germline, CDR1 is GTSNPN, CDR2 SVGIG (reference sequence). V gave up 2 bases and J gave up 1 base, with 3 bases separating them. The CDR3 totals 12 residues. CDR3 DNA: TGTGCCTGGAGTTATTCTGGAAACACCATATATTTT. Translating gives CAWSYSGNTIYF.

As concerns this clone: Other DNA sequences in this sample translate to the same CDR3. The V and J genes are TRBV2 and TRBJ1-5, with D maybe TRBD1 (5 bases). V lost 6 bases and J lost 7, with 13 bases in between. The CDR3 runs to 13 residues. Germline V lookup: CDR1 SNHLY, CDR2 FYNNEI. Written as DNA, the CDR3 is TGTGCCAGCAGCGGGACTGGTGGGCAGCCCCAGCATTTT. The encoded protein is CASSGTGGQPQHF.

The V and J genes are TRBV11-2 and TRBJ2-5; D is uncertain. The germline CDR1 and CDR2 sequences are SGHAT and FQNNGV. The CDR3 runs to 14 residues. The V end was cut by 7 bases, the J end by 5 bases, with 17 bases between. The CDR3 sequence is CASKVGVPAETQYF. The DNA for the CDR3 is TGTGCCAGCAAGGTTGGGGTACCGGCGGAGACCCAGTACTTC.

DNA of the CDR3: TGTGCCAGCCTTACGTCTAGCGGGAGAAACGAGCAGTACTTC. It codes for CASLTSSGRNEQYF. The chain combines TRBV28 with TRBJ2-7, with 10 bases matching TRBD2. CDR1 is MDHEN, CDR2 SYDVKM, per germline. V lost 8 bases and J lost 5; bases outside the gene matches: 9. The CDR3 totals 14 residues.

This clone was recorded a few times. Other DNA sequences of this sample code for an identical CDR3. CDR3 protein: CSVELGNGYTF. The CDR3 DNA reads as TGCAGCGTTGAATTAGGGAATGGCTACACCTTC. J is TRBJ1-2 and V is TRBV29-1; unclear D gene. This CDR3 contains 11 residues. Germline V gives CDR1 SQVTM, CDR2 ANQGSEA. V was trimmed by 2 bases and J by 6 bases, leaving 7 bases between them.

The chain recombines TRBV5-1 with TRBJ1-3; 9 bases are shared with TRBD1. The CDR3 runs 14 residues. The V and J ends lost 4 bases and 4 bases, in that order; junction bases with no gene match: 3. Per germline, CDR1 SGHRS and CDR2 YFSETQ. The CDR3 loop is CASSEGTGGNTIYF. The CDR3 bases are TGCGCCAGCAGCGAGGGGACAGGGGGAAACACCATATATTTT.

Regarding this clone: The sample contains more than one DNA sequence encoding this CDR3. The chain employs TRBV7-2 and TRBJ2-5, with TRBD2 as a possible D gene (5 bases). The germline gives CDR1 SGHTA, CDR2 FQGNSA. CDR3 length equals 12 residues. V was cut by 3 bases and J by 4 bases, with 6 bases left in between. The CDR3 DNA reads as TGTGCCAGCAGCTTCGAGGGAGAGACCCAGTACTTC. The encoded protein is CASSFEGETQYF.

This clone appeared once. V is TRBV30 and J is TRBJ2-1, with 7 nucleotides matching TRBD2. Germline CDR1 and CDR2: GTSNPN and SVGIG (reference sequence). Trimming cost V 4 bases and J 2 bases; bases outside gene matches: 11. This CDR3 has 16 residues. In nucleotides, the CDR3 is TGTGCCTGGACCCCCGGGGGGAGCGAAGCCTACAATGAGCAGTTCTTC. Protein: CAWTPGGSEAYNEQFF.

As DNA, the CDR3 is TGTGCCAGCTCACCCCCCACGGGGGGCGGGTTCGAGGAGACCCAGTACTTC. Protein product: CASSPPTGGGFEETQYF. The chain recombines TRBV18 with TRBJ2-5, with D perhaps TRBD2 (7 bases). CDR1 and CDR2 (germline): KGHSH, LQKENI. Deletions cut 3 bases from V and 5 bases from J, with 22 bases between. The CDR3 sequence is 17 residues long. Based on the CDR3 plus reference TRBV18 and TRBJ2-5, the full variable domain is NAGVMQNPRHLVRRRGQEARLRCSPMKGHSHVYWYRQLPEEGLKFMVYLQKENIIDESGMPKERFSAEFPKEGPSILRIQQVVRGDSAAYFCASSPPTGGGFEETQYFGPGTRLLVL.

About this clone itself: Other DNA variants within this sample encode the same CDR3. This chain links TRBV18 with TRBJ2-1, with 9 bases identical to TRBD2. J gave up 4 bases and V 3 bases, and 1 base lay outside the gene matches. The CDR3 has 14 residues. Germline V gives CDR1 KGHSH, CDR2 LQKENI. The DNA of the CDR3 is TGTGCCAGCTCACCGGGACTAGCTTACAATGAGCAGTTCTTC. Translation: CASSPGLAYNEQFF.

The gene calls are TRBV28 and TRBJ1-3; D not certain. The CDR3 covers 14 residues. V dropped 6 bases and J dropped 8 bases, with 17 bases sitting between them. Germline V gene data show CDR1 as MDHEN and CDR2 as SYDVKM. CDR3: CASSPWGGRDTIYF. For the CDR3, the DNA is TGTGCCAGCAGCCCCTGGGGAGGGCGAGACACCATATATTTT.

The V call is TRBV2, the J call TRBJ2-1; possible D gene TRBD2, 7 bases. CDR1 is SNHLY and CDR2 is FYNNEI in the germline V gene. Trimming shortened V by 2 bases and J by 9 bases, and 14 bases separated the two germline ends. This CDR3 is built from 14 residues. The CDR3 here is CASSERGGPGEQFF. The CDR3 DNA follows: TGTGCCAGCAGTGAAAGGGGGGGGCCGGGTGAGCAGTTCTTC.

This clone has a count of ten or more. The gene calls are TRBV11-1 and TRBJ1-1; D is unclear. Germline CDR1 and CDR2: SGHAT and FQDESV (reference sequence). The V and J ends lost 5 bases and 3 bases respectively, with 19 bases between them. CDR3 length: 16 residues. In nucleotides, the CDR3 is TGTGCCAGCAGCCCTGGCGGTAGGGCGGGCGACACTGAAGCTTTCTTT. This sequence encodes CASSPGGRAGDTEAFF.

This sequence joins TRBV4-3 and TRBJ2-4, with TRBD1 identical over 11 bases. Germline V gives CDR1 LGHNA, CDR2 YSLEER. V shed 0 bases, J shed 2 bases, and the junction held 3 bases outside the gene matches. CDR3 length: 17 residues. CDR3: CASSQDGTGGTKNIQYF. The CDR3 DNA is TGCGCCAGCAGCCAAGATGGGACAGGGGGGACCAAAAACATTCAGTACTTC.

This chain links TRBV28 with TRBJ2-1; 7 bases agree with TRBD2. CDR1 is MDHEN and CDR2 is SYDVKM in the germline V gene. The CDR3 is 14 residues long. V trimming: 7 bases; J trimming: 4 bases; junction bases outside the gene matches: 7. CDR3 coding DNA: TGTGCCAGCAACCCAGCCGGGAGGTACAATGAGCAGTTCTTC. Residues: CASNPAGRYNEQFF.

The V call is TRBV9, the J call TRBJ2-1; D remains unclear. Germline V gene sequence: CDR1 SGDLS, CDR2 YYNGEE. The V gene lost 1 base and the J gene lost 0 bases, with 8 bases spanning the gap. This CDR3 contains 15 residues. CDR3 sequence reads: CASSVRAASYNEQFF. CDR3 nucleotides: TGTGCCAGCAGCGTAAGGGCCGCCTCCTACAATGAGCAGTTCTTC.

This clone was detected only a few times. This CDR3 is also generated by other DNA sequences in the sample. The gene calls are TRBV28 and TRBJ2-7, with 7 bases that match TRBD1. Germline V lookup: CDR1 MDHEN, CDR2 SYDVKM. The CDR3 extends over 13 amino acids. The ends lost 7 bases at V and 0 bases at J; junction bases unmatched: 3. CDR3 nucleotides: TGTGCCAGCACCCGGGACAGCTCCTACGAGCAGTACTTC. This sequence encodes CASTRDSSYEQYF.

The chain couples TRBV7-9 to TRBJ2-2; D unclear. Trimming pared 11 bases from V and 0 bases from J, leaving 10 bases between. This CDR3 has 13 amino acids. Germline CDR1 reads SEHNR; CDR2 reads FQNEAQ (reference sequence). The CDR3 loop is CAAPDTNTGELFF. CDR3 bases: TGTGCCGCCCCAGACACGAACACCGGGGAGCTGTTTTTT.

The chain carries TRBV5-1 and TRBJ2-5; possible D gene TRBD1, 6 bases. V was pared by 4 bases and J by 4 bases, with 11 bases between. The CDR3 runs to 13 residues. Germline V gene lookup returns CDR1 SGHRS and CDR2 YFSETQ. CDR3 protein: CASSITGPETQYF. CDR3 sequence (DNA): TGCGCCAGCAGCATAACAGGGCCAGAGACCCAGTACTTC.

The DNA for the CDR3 is TGTGCCAGCAGCTTACAGTATAGGGGAACCTACAATGAGCAGTTCTTC. This encodes CASSLQYRGTYNEQFF. J is TRBJ2-1 and V is TRBV7-9, with D tentatively TRBD1 (5 bases). Germline V gives CDR1 SEHNR, CDR2 FQNEAQ (reference sequence). V was trimmed by 2 bases and J by 2 bases, leaving 13 bases between them. This CDR3 region has 16 residues.